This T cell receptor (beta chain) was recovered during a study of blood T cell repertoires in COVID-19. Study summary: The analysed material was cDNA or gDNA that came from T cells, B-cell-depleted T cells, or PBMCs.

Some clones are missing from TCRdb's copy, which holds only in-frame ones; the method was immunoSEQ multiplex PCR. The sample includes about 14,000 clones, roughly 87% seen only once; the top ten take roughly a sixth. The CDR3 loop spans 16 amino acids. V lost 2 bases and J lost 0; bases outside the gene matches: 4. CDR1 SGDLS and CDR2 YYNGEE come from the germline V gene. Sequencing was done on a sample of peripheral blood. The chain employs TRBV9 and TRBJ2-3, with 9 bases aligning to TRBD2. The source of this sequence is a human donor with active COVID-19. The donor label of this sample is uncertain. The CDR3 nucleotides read TGTGCCAGCAGCGTCCCTAGCGGGGTTAGCACAGATACGCAGTATTTT. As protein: CASSVPSGVSTDTQYF.